This T cell receptor (beta chain) was recorded in a study of CD8+CD57+ T cells in acquired aplastic anemia. Background on the study: Where healthy donors were concerned, CD4+ cells averaged approximately 10 million reads.

TCR beta VDJ and CDR3 were profiled, and genomic DNA was the template. Using its own MiXCR run on the reads, TCRdb lists one record per CDR3 protein. Of around 230,000 distinct CDR3 sequences listed, under 65% are singletons. CDR1 and CDR2 from the germline V gene are SGHTA and FQGNSA. CDR3 size: 15 residues. The V and J ends lost 9 bases and 6 bases respectively, with 23 bases between them. General study findings and limits: CD8+ Simpson's diversity in patients was not significantly different from that in controls. Overlap between patients and controls comprised 25 to 30 CD8+ CDR3 sequences.

Concerning this clonotype: Its antigen is undetermined.

The sequencing input was sorted CD4+, CD8+, or CD8+CD57+ T cells (not recorded which) from PBMCs. This sequence originates from a human donor in good health. The chain is built from TRBV7-2 and TRBJ1-2, with D perhaps matching TRBD1 (5 bases). CDR3 sequence: CASSMRGDHLNGYTF. DNA of the CDR3: TGTGCCAGTAGTATGAGAGGGGACCATCTTAATGGCTACACCTTC.